A single sample is the source of the 24 T cell receptor beta chains below, sequenced in a study of T-cell memory formation after mild COVID-19. One entry per CDR3 protein, called by TCRdb with MiXCR from the 5' RACE reads. The sample has about 34,000 distinct CDR3 sequences; under 8% are singletons. The sequenced sample consisted of PBMCs or a T cell subset sorted from them (not recorded which). The receptors shown here come from a man younger than 35 who had mild COVID-19 (a few samples of this study predate the infection). Cell type and time point are not known.

This clonotype was seen at least ten times. The chain couples TRBV7-6 to TRBJ1-1, with 7 bases identical to TRBD1. V shed 6 bases, J shed 3 bases, and the junction held 4 bases outside the gene matches. Per the germline V gene, CDR1 is SGHVS and CDR2 is FNYEAQ. The CDR3 is made up of 13 amino acids. CDR3 bases: TGTGCCAGCAGTCAGGGGGGCCACACTGAAGCTTTCTTT. Protein: CASSQGGHTEAFF.

This clonotype was observed many times. The chain uses TRBV20-1 and TRBJ2-7; D is unresolved. The CDR3 runs 11 residues. Germline CDR1 is DFQATT and CDR2 is SNEGSKA (reference sequence). Trimming stripped 3 bases from V and 3 bases from J, with 6 bases between. In nucleotides, the CDR3 is TGCAGTGCTAGGCTGGGCTACGAGCAGTACTTC. It yields the protein CSARLGYEQYF.

This clonotype was recorded many times. Its ends do not fully match the called genes, so a read error is possible. The chain couples TRBV12-3 or TRBV12-4 to TRBJ1-4; no reliable D call. The CDR3 sequence is 13 residues long. The CDR3, as DNA: TGTGCCACCAGTATTGCAACTAATGAAAAACTGTTTTTT. As protein: CATSIATNEKLFF.

This clonotype appeared many times. V and J are TRBV27 and TRBJ1-2, with a tentative D call TRBD1 (6 bases). The germline V gene has CDR1 MNHEY and CDR2 SMNVEV (reference sequence). CDR3 length: 14 residues. Trimming took 2 bases from V and 8 from J, leaving 15 bases between them. DNA of the CDR3: TGTGCCAGCAGTTTAGGCGGGGGCCCGTCAGGCTACACCTTC. Translating it yields CASSLGGGPSGYTF.

This clonotype was counted many times. V usage is TRBV7-2 and J usage is TRBJ2-7; D is possibly TRBD1 or TRBD2 (5 bases each). The CDR3 sequence is 13 residues long. V dropped 4 bases and J dropped 4 bases, with 11 bases sitting between them. CDR1 is SGHTA, CDR2 FQGNSA, per germline. CDR3 loop: CASSWDEQYEQYF. CDR3 coding DNA: TGTGCCAGCAGCTGGGACGAGCAATACGAGCAGTACTTC.

This clonotype was seen repeatedly, ten times or more. The chain employs TRBV6-5 and TRBJ2-2; D is perhaps TRBD1 or TRBD2 (5 bases each). V was pared by 11 bases and J by 2 bases, with 9 bases between. This CDR3 is built from 12 residues. Germline V gene data show CDR1 as MNHEY and CDR2 as SVGAGI. CDR3 sequence (DNA): TGTGCCTCGGGGACCAACACCGGGGAGCTGTTTTTT. It encodes CASGTNTGELFF.

In this sample, this clonotype turned up many times. The genes are TRBV15 and TRBJ2-6; D is ambiguous. The germline V gene has CDR1 LNHNV and CDR2 YYDKDF (reference sequence). V lost 3 bases and J lost 0, with 9 bases in between. The CDR3 loop spans 16 amino acids. The CDR3 DNA reads as TGTGCCACCAGCAGGGGCAGATACTCTGGGGCCAACGTCCTGACTTTC. Residues: CATSRGRYSGANVLTF.

This clonotype was detected many times. The chain carries TRBV5-1 and TRBJ1-5, with 9 bases lining up with TRBD1. Trimming took 0 bases from V and 6 from J; bases not matched to a gene: 10. This CDR3 spans 17 amino acids. Germline V CDR1 and CDR2: SGHRS, YFSETQ. The CDR3 DNA reads as TGCGCCAGCAGCTTGGCCCCACAGGGGGCAAGGGGTCAGCCCCAGCATTTT. Its translation: CASSLAPQGARGQPQHF.

The CDR3 sequence is CASSPKLFSYEQYF. As DNA, the CDR3 is TGTGCCAGCAGCCCCAAACTATTCTCCTACGAGCAGTACTTC. The genes are TRBV9 and TRBJ2-7; no firm D call. V lost 4 bases and J lost 0, with 11 bases in between. This CDR3 region has 14 residues. The germline gives CDR1 SGDLS, CDR2 YYNGEE.

This clonotype was recorded at least ten times. CDR3 sequence: CASSRAVGNQPQHF. The CDR3 nucleotides read TGTGCCAGCAGCCGAGCGGTGGGCAATCAGCCCCAGCATTTT. The chain joins TRBV6-5 to TRBJ1-5; D remains ambiguous. This CDR3 contains 14 residues. Germline loops: CDR1 MNHEY, CDR2 SVGAGI. V shed 6 bases and J shed 2 bases, with 11 bases lying between them.

This clonotype has ten or more counts. The chain couples TRBV7-2 to TRBJ2-1; 9 bases are shared with TRBD2. After removal of 11 bases from V and 8 bases from J, the junction contained 16 bases not matched to a gene. The CDR3 spans 15 residues. The germline gives CDR1 SGHTA, CDR2 FQGNSA. CDR3 region: CASKDLAGSSYEQFF. CDR3 in DNA: TGTGCCTCCAAGGATCTAGCGGGGAGCTCTTATGAGCAGTTCTTC.

This clonotype was picked up a small number of times. This sequence joins TRBV15 and TRBJ1-3; 7 bases agree with TRBD1. Unmatched junction bases numbered 9, after V lost 5 bases and J lost 5 bases. The CDR3 sequence is 15 residues long. The germline V gene has CDR1 LNHNV and CDR2 YYDKDF (reference sequence). CDR3 in DNA: TGTGCCACCAGCTACGACAGGGCGTTGAGAAACACCATATATTTT. Translated: CATSYDRALRNTIYF. Supplemented by reference TRBV15 and TRBJ1-3, the full variable domain reads DAMVIQNPRYQVTQFGKPVTLSCSQTLNHNVMYWYQQKSSQAPKLLFHYYDKDFNNEADTPDNFQSRRPNTSFCFLDIRSPGLGDTAMYLCATSYDRALRNTIYFGEGSWLTVV.

This clonotype was observed many times. The chain joins TRBV5-1 to TRBJ2-3; D gene uncertain. This CDR3 has 14 residues. Trimming removed 2 bases at V and 6 bases at J, with 13 bases between. Per germline, CDR1 SGHRS and CDR2 YFSETQ. The CDR3 reads CASSFSGATDTQYF. The DNA of the CDR3 is TGCGCCAGCAGCTTTAGTGGCGCTACTGATACGCAGTATTTT.

This clonotype was recorded at least ten times. The chain carries TRBV28 and TRBJ1-1, with D perhaps TRBD1 (5 bases). V was pared by 7 bases and J by 4 bases, with 16 bases between. The CDR3 is 14 residues long. Germline CDR1 reads MDHEN; CDR2 reads SYDVKM. The CDR3 DNA follows: TGTGCCAGCACCCCGGGAGGGGCTTTCACTGAAGCTTTCTTT. Protein: CASTPGGAFTEAFF.

This clonotype occurred many times. This chain joins TRBV20-1 and TRBJ2-1; no clear D gene. The length of the CDR3 is 12 residues. V lost 1 base to trimming and J lost 5 bases, with 6 bases between them. The germline V gene has CDR1 DFQATT and CDR2 SNEGSKA (reference sequence). CDR3: CSARGLNNEQFF. The CDR3 DNA is TGCAGTGCTAGAGGCCTGAACAATGAGCAGTTCTTC.

This clonotype was detected ten times or more. J is TRBJ1-1 and V is TRBV6-6, with D perhaps matching TRBD1 (5 bases). Trimming cost V 8 bases and J 0 bases, with 10 bases left between them. The CDR3 is made up of 13 amino acids. Germline lookup yields CDR1 MNHNY and CDR2 SVGAGI (reference sequence). The CDR3 loop is CASDQGVNTEAFF. CDR3 DNA: TGTGCCAGCGATCAGGGCGTGAACACTGAAGCTTTCTTT.

This chain links TRBV5-4 with TRBJ2-3; D perhaps matches TRBD2 (5 bases). In germline, CDR1 is SGHNT, CDR2 YYREEE (reference sequence). Trimming left V 2 bases short and J 4 bases short, with 14 bases between. The length of the CDR3 is 15 residues. CDR3 in amino acids: CASSFDLAQADTQYF. CDR3 coding DNA: TGTGCCAGCAGCTTCGACCTAGCTCAGGCAGATACGCAGTATTTT.

This clonotype is medium-sized within its sample. This chain uses TRBV5-1 with TRBJ2-3, with a possible D match to TRBD1 (6 bases). The CDR3 extends over 15 amino acids. Deletions cut 4 bases from V and 0 bases from J, with 12 bases between. The V gene's germline CDR1 is SGHRS and CDR2 YFSETQ. This CDR3 is CASSPGQTSTDTQYF. CDR3 DNA: TGCGCCAGCAGCCCAGGACAGACTAGCACAGATACGCAGTATTTT.

Many counts were recorded for this clonotype. This chain joins TRBV4-1 and TRBJ2-3; TRBD2 matches at 12 bases. The length of the CDR3 is 20 residues. Trimming at V came to 0 bases and at J to 3 bases, leaving 13 bases not matched to a gene. From germline, CDR1 is MGHRA and CDR2 YSYEKL. The DNA of the CDR3 is TGCGCCAGCAGCCAAGAACCAGGGCTAGCGGGGGGGCGGGAAACAGATACGCAGTATTTT. It is translated as CASSQEPGLAGGRETDTQYF.

This clonotype is large (0.1 to 1%) within its sample. The chain carries TRBV5-6 and TRBJ1-2; 7 bases are a match to TRBD1. Germline CDR1 SGHDT, CDR2 YYEEEE. Losses at the gene ends were 1 base for V and 4 bases for J; bases not matched to a gene: 7. CDR3 size: 15 residues. Here the CDR3 reads CASSLPGQLTYGYTF. Written as DNA, the CDR3 is TGTGCCAGCAGCTTGCCGGGACAGTTAACCTATGGCTACACCTTC.

This clonotype was seen a few times. The chain combines TRBV12-3 or TRBV12-4 with TRBJ1-1; tentative D call: TRBD1 (5 bases). CDR3 length: 14 amino acids. The ends were cut back, 2 bases at V and 0 bases at J, with 7 bases in the middle. In DNA, the CDR3 is TGTGCCAGCAGTTTAAGGGGCGTGAACACTGAAGCTTTCTTT. This sequence encodes CASSLRGVNTEAFF.

This clonotype was counted between two and nine times. The J gene is TRBJ2-1, the V gene TRBV27; 7 nucleotides line up with TRBD2. Looked up from germline, CDR1 is MNHEY and CDR2 is SMNVEV (reference sequence). V lost 6 bases to trimming and J lost 9 bases; unmatched junction nucleotides: 23. This CDR3 region has 18 residues. The CDR3, as DNA: TGTGCCAGCAGAACAACCGGGAGGCCTATATTAGTCTTGGGTGAGCAGTTCTTC. Translated, it gives CASRTTGRPILVLGEQFF.

This clonotype was picked up many times. The CDR3 nucleotides read TGCAGTGCTAGGAAAAGTACTGAAGCTTTCTTT. This codes for CSARKSTEAFF. The chain employs TRBV20-1 and TRBJ1-1; no clear D. This CDR3 has 11 amino acids. V was clipped by 3 bases and J by 5 bases, with 7 bases between them. Germline V lookup: CDR1 DFQATT, CDR2 SNEGSKA (reference sequence).

In its sample, this clonotype was seen a few times. This chain uses TRBV30 with TRBJ2-3; TRBD2 matches at 9 bases. The CDR3 loop spans 16 amino acids. V was pared by 0 bases and J by 2 bases, with 6 bases of the junction left unmatched. In germline, CDR1 is GTSNPN, CDR2 SVGIG (reference sequence). The CDR3 coding sequence is TGTGCCTGGAGTGTCGGTCTAGCGGGGTTCACAGATACGCAGTATTTT. Translation: CAWSVGLAGFTDTQYF.